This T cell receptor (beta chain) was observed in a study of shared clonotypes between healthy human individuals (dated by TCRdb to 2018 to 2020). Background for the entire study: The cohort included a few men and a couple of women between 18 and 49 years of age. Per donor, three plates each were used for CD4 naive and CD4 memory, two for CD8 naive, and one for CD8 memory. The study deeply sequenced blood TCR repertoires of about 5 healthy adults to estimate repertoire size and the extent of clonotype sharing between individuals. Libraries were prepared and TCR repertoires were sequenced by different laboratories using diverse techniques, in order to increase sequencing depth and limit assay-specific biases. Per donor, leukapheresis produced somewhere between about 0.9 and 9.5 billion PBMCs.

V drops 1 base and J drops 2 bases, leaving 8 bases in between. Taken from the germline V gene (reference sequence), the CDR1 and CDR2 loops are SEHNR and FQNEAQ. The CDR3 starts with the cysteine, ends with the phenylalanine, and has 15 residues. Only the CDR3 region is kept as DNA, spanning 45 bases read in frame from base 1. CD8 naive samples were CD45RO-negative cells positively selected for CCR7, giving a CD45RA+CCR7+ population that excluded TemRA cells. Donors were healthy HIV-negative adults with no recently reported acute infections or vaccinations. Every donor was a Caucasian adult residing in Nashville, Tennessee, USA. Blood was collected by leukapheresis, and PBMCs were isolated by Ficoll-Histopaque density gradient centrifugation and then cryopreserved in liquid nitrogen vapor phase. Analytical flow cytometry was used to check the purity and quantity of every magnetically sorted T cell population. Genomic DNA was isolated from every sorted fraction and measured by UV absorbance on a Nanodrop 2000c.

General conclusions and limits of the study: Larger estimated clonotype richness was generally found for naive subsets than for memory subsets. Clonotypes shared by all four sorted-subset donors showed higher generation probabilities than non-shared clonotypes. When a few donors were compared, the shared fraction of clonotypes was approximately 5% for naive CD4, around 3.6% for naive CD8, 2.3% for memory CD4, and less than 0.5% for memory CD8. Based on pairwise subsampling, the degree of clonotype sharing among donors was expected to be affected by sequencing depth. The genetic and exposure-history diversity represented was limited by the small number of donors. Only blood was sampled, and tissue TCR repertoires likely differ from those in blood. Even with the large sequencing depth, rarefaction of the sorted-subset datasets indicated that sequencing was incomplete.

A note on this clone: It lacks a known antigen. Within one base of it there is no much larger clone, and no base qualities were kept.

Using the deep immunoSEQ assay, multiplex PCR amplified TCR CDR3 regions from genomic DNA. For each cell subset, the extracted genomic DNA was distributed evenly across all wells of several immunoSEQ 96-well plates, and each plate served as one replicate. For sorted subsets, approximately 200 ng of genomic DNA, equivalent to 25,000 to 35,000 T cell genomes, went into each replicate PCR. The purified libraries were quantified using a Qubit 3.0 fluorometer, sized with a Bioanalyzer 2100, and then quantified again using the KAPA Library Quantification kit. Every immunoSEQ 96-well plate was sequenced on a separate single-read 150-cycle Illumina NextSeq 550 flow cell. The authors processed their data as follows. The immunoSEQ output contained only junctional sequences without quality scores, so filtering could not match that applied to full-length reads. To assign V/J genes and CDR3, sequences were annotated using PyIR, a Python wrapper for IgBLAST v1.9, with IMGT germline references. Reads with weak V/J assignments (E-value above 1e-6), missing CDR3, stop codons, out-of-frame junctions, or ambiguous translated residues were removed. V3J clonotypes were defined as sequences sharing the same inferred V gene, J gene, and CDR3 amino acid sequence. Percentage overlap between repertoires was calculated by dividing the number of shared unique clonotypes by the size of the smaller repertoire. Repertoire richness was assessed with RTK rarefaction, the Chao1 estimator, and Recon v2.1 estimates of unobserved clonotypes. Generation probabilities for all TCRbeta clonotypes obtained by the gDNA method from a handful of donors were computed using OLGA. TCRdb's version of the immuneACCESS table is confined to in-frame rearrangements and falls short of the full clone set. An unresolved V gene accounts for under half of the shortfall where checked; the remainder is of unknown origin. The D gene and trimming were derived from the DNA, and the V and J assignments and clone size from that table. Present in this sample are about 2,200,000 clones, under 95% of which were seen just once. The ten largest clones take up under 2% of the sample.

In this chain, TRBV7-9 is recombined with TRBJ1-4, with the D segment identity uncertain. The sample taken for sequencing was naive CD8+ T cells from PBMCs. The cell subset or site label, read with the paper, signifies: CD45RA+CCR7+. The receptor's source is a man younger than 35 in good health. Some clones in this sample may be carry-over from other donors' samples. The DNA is TGTGCCAGCAGCTTAGTCGGGAGGACTAATGAAAAACTGTTTTTT. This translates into CASSLVGRTNEKLFF.